The source of this TCR beta chain is a study of OX40 agonist ivuxolimab in advanced cancers. Some background on the complete study: Ivuxolimab, which targeted the costimulatory receptor OX40 (CD134), was an agonistic, fully human IgG2 monoclonal antibody. Intravenous ivuxolimab was administered to patients every 2 weeks at six dose levels: 0.01, 0.1, 0.3, 1.5, 3 and 10 mg/kg. Of the roughly 52 patients in dose escalation, around 19 had hepatocellular carcinoma, about 15 had melanoma, 9 had renal cell carcinoma and 9 had head and neck cancer. A male proportion of around 81% and a mean age of roughly 55 years, ranging from 23 to 79, were recorded for the dose-escalation cohort. Patients were allowed to have had prior anti-PD-1, anti-PD-L1 or anti-CTLA-4 therapy, and around 43% of the dose-escalation patients had been treated with checkpoint inhibitors. Partial responses occurred in three dose-escalation patients: two with cutaneous melanoma and one with hepatocellular carcinoma. Peripheral TCRbeta sequencing was intended to test whether TCR sequence diversity was altered and clonal T-cell expansion was caused by ivuxolimab. The monotherapy dose-escalation portion (N ≈ 52 patients) of the phase I ivuxolimab trial is reported in the paper. Here is what the overall study found, with its caveats: At doses of 0.1 to 3.0 mg/kg, clonal expansion of both CD4+ and CD8+ blood T cells was observed from baseline to week 6. The antigen specificity of the clonally expanded peripheral T cells was not determined. Low levels of normalized T-cell clonal expansion were also shown by some nonresponding patients. In partial responders in the 0.1-3.0 mg/kg groups, normalized peripheral clonal expansion was found to be among the lowest, especially among CD8+ T cells. On average, CD8+ T cells showed more expanded clones than CD4+ T cells after ivuxolimab.

The trial excluded patients who had a history of autoimmune disease or were on systemic immunosuppression. In every dose cohort, peripheral blood was drawn for TCR sequencing at baseline, cycle 4 day 1, and cycle 7 day 1. The samples were drawn from a first-in-human, open-label, multicenter phase I dose-escalation trial of ivuxolimab. The trial enrolled adults with locally advanced or metastatic head and neck squamous cell, hepatocellular, melanoma or renal cell carcinoma. CD4+ and CD8+ T cells were sorted separately from peripheral blood before TCR sequencing. The CDR3 holds 15 amino acids from the cysteine to the phenylalanine. Only the CDR3 DNA is retained, 45 bases long and in frame from the first base. Germline trimming: 0 bases from V, 8 bases from J; junction bases outside gene matches: 3. The germline V gene supplies CDR1 ENHRY and CDR2 SYGVKD. With regard to this clone: The antigen it recognizes is unknown. No qualities accompany the bases; no much larger clone lies one base away.

To sequence the TCRbeta CDR3 region, genomic DNA was isolated from the sorted cells. TCRbeta CDR3 regions were sequenced using the immunoSEQ Assay. TCRdb retrieved this table from immuneACCESS and kept in-frame rearrangements only. Not all clones are present; in checked studies, unresolved V genes account for under half, and no reason is known for the remainder. This sample gives 45,000 to 60,000 clones in total; around 93% of them show up just once. Clones ranked in the top ten supply roughly 3.8% of the sample. This chain joins TRBV10-3 to TRBJ2-1, with TRBD2 matching 11 junction bases. The material was CD4+ or CD8+ T cells sorted from blood, obtained in a trial of the OX40 agonist ivuxolimab. This clonotype was sampled from an adult with an advanced solid tumor such as melanoma, head and neck, liver or kidney cancer. The sequence in DNA is TGTGCCATCAGTGAGTCTAGCGGGGGGGAAGATGAGCAGTTCTTC. Its protein reads: CAISESSGGEDEQFF.